Following are 26 T cell receptor beta chains from one sample sequenced in a study of T-cell reconstitution after alpha-beta-depleted transplantation in children. It was with unique molecular identifiers that the TCRbeta library was prepared. MiXCR was run by TCRdb on the PCR reads, yielding one entry per CDR3 protein. The data show 190,000 or so distinct CDR3 sequences, over 5.5% seen once. The source was PBMCs from the stem cell graft donor, collected from the stem cell graft. These receptors were taken from a human donor who donated a stem cell graft to a child with Wiskott-Aldrich syndrome.

This chain connects TRBV30 to TRBJ2-7; D is ambiguous. Per the germline V gene, CDR1 is GTSNPN and CDR2 is SVGIG (reference sequence). V lost 2 bases to trimming and J lost 2 bases, with 13 bases between them. The CDR3 loop spans 14 amino acids. The CDR3 protein is CAWSSAGITYEQYF. The CDR3 coding sequence is TGTGCCTGGAGTTCGGCAGGCATTACCTACGAGCAGTACTTC.

J is TRBJ2-1 and V is TRBV20-1; 7 nucleotides agree with TRBD2. The CDR3 is 15 amino acids. With 0 bases clipped from V and 6 bases from J, the junction kept 8 bases outside the gene matches. CDR1 is DFQATT and CDR2 is SNEGSKA in the germline V gene (reference sequence). The CDR3 nucleotides are TGCAGTGCTAGAGATCCCCAGCGGGGCCGCAATGAGCAGTTCTTC. This sequence encodes CSARDPQRGRNEQFF.

This chain connects TRBV27 to TRBJ1-6; D is uncertain. Germline CDR1 and CDR2: MNHEY and SMNVEV (reference sequence). The CDR3 has 14 amino acids. Deletions cut 7 bases from V and 0 bases from J, with 7 bases between. CDR3 sequence reads: CASKLSSYNSPLHF. In DNA form, the CDR3 reads TGTGCCAGCAAGTTGAGCTCCTATAATTCACCCCTCCACTTT.

In its sample, this clonotype was seen many times. This sequence joins TRBV20-1 and TRBJ2-3, with TRBD2 identical over 8 bases. This CDR3 spans 13 amino acids. J gave up 4 bases and V 5 bases, and 5 bases lay outside the gene matches. Germline assignment: CDR1 DFQATT and CDR2 SNEGSKA (reference sequence). This chain's CDR3 is CSAYRGGPDTQYF. Written as DNA, the CDR3 is TGCAGTGCTTACCGGGGGGGCCCAGATACGCAGTATTTT.

This clonotype has a count of ten or more. The gene calls are TRBV5-1 and TRBJ2-1; no clear D. Germline lookup yields CDR1 SGHRS and CDR2 YFSETQ. V lost 0 bases and J 7 bases, leaving 8 bases between the germline ends. This CDR3 comprises 13 residues. The CDR3 is CASSLAIQNEQFF. For the CDR3, the DNA is TGCGCCAGCAGCTTGGCGATTCAAAATGAGCAGTTCTTC.

This clonotype was seen ten or more times. The chain employs TRBV5-5 and TRBJ2-3; D is ambiguous. The germline gives CDR1 SGHKS, CDR2 YYEKEE (reference sequence). This CDR3 is built from 12 residues. Trimming cost V 4 bases and J 4 bases, with 7 bases left between them. CDR3 sequence: CASSARADTQYF. The CDR3 DNA reads as TGTGCCAGCAGCGCGAGAGCAGATACGCAGTATTTT.

This clonotype was seen at least ten times. The rearrangement joins TRBV20-1 to TRBJ1-4; TRBD1 is a possible D gene (5 bases). Trimming removed 3 bases from V and 5 bases from J, with 16 bases in between. This CDR3 region has 15 residues. The germline CDR1 and CDR2 sequences are DFQATT and SNEGSKA (reference sequence). The CDR3 bases are TGCAGTGCTAGTTCGTTTCCAGGGCAGAATGAAAAACTGTTTTTT. Its protein is CSASSFPGQNEKLFF.

This clonotype was seen many times. The chain is built from TRBV10-3 and TRBJ1-3; TRBD1 agrees at 11 bases. V trimming: 2 bases; J trimming: 4 bases; junction bases outside the gene matches: 4. There are 16 residues in the CDR3. CDR1 and CDR2 (germline): ENHRY, SYGVKD. In DNA, the CDR3 is TGTGCCATCAGTGAGCCGGACAGGGGGCCCGGAAACACCATATATTTT. Amino acid sequence: CAISEPDRGPGNTIYF.

This chain connects TRBV7-9 to TRBJ1-3; TRBD1 aligns across 7 bases. V gave up 4 bases and J gave up 2 bases; unmatched junction bases: 2. The CDR3 is 14 residues long. Germline V gives CDR1 SEHNR, CDR2 FQNEAQ (reference sequence). In DNA form, the CDR3 reads TGTGCCAGCAGCTCACAGGGGACTGGAAACACCATATATTTT. Encoded protein: CASSSQGTGNTIYF.

This clonotype was detected many times. This chain's CDR3 is CASSPTGFGNTIYF. In DNA, the CDR3 is TGTGCCAGCAGCCCGACAGGGTTCGGAAACACCATATATTTT. This chain links TRBV7-2 with TRBJ1-3; TRBD1 aligns across 7 bases. The V and J ends lost 5 bases and 4 bases, in that order; junction bases with no gene match: 5. The CDR3 sequence is 14 residues long. Germline V gene lookup returns CDR1 SGHTA and CDR2 FQGNSA. The entire variable domain, with the rest obtained from reference TRBV7-2 and TRBJ1-3, is as follows: GAGVSQSPSNKVTEKGKDVELRCDPISGHTALYWYRQSLGQGLEFLIYFQGNSAPDKSGLPSDRFSAERTGGSVSTLTIQRTQQEDSAVYLCASSPTGFGNTIYFGEGSWLTVV.

The V call is TRBV6-4, the J call TRBJ2-7; 10 bases align to TRBD2. This CDR3 contains 13 residues. J gave up 4 bases and V 3 bases, and 0 bases lay outside the gene matches. The germline CDR1 and CDR2 sequences are MRHNA and SNTAGT. Written as DNA, the CDR3 is TGTGCCAGCAGTGAACTAGCGGGGTACGAGCAGTACTTC. Translating gives CASSELAGYEQYF.

This clonotype was detected only a few times. The chain carries TRBV19 and TRBJ1-5; D is undetermined. V was shortened by 0 bases and J by 1 base, with 16 bases between the two germline ends. The CDR3 loop spans 18 amino acids. Germline loops: CDR1 LNHDA, CDR2 SQIVND (reference sequence). The CDR3: CASSIDVMHALSNQPQHF. CDR3 DNA: TGTGCCAGTAGTATAGACGTCATGCATGCGCTCAGCAATCAGCCCCAGCATTTT.

This clonotype showed up just a few times. J is TRBJ2-1 and V is TRBV5-6, with a weak D call TRBD1 (5 bases). CDR3 length: 12 amino acids. The V end was cut by 3 bases, the J end by 6 bases, with 7 bases between. The germline gives CDR1 SGHDT, CDR2 YYEEEE. The chain's CDR3 is CASSSTGNEQFF. The CDR3 DNA sequence: TGTGCCAGCAGCTCCACAGGCAATGAGCAGTTCTTC.

This clonotype was found many times. This chain joins TRBV12-3 or TRBV12-4 and TRBJ2-5; D gene ambiguous. The CDR3 has 14 amino acids. Trimming left V 5 bases short and J 0 bases short, with 10 bases between. CDR3: CASSKDGYQETQYF. CDR3 in DNA: TGTGCCAGCAGTAAAGACGGATACCAAGAGACCCAGTACTTC.

This clonotype was counted ten times or more. The V call is TRBV25-1, the J call TRBJ1-3, with unresolved D. The CDR3 contains 13 residues. With 6 bases removed from V and 0 bases from J, the gap between germline ends came to 6 bases. The V gene's germline CDR1 is MGHDK and CDR2 SYGVNS. The CDR3 is CASSLRSGNTIYF. CDR3 bases: TGTGCCAGCAGCTTGCGCTCTGGAAACACCATATATTTT.

In this sample, this clonotype turned up many times. The chain combines TRBV29-1 with TRBJ1-5; no definite D call. The CDR3 sequence is 13 residues long. V shed 2 bases and J shed 7 bases, with 12 bases lying between them. Per germline, CDR1 SQVTM and CDR2 ANQGSEA. The CDR3 reads CSVELGPQQPQHF. In DNA, the CDR3 is TGCAGCGTTGAATTAGGACCCCAGCAGCCCCAGCATTTT.

This clonotype showed up many times. The rearrangement links TRBV6-6 to TRBJ2-5, with D unclear. V lost 4 bases and J 9 bases, leaving 15 bases between the germline ends. The length of the CDR3 is 13 residues. Germline CDR1 MNHNY, CDR2 SVGAGI (reference sequence). CDR3 protein: CASSSPPSVAQYF. In DNA form, the CDR3 reads TGTGCCAGCAGTTCCCCGCCCTCGGTGGCCCAGTACTTC.

This clonotype showed up many times. The V and J genes are TRBV12-3 or TRBV12-4 and TRBJ2-2, with a tentative D call TRBD1 (6 bases). V was trimmed by 6 bases and J by 6 bases, leaving 14 bases between them. This CDR3 is built from 14 residues. The CDR3 is CASRPNRASGELFF. CDR3 in DNA: TGTGCCAGCAGGCCAAACAGGGCTTCCGGGGAGCTGTTTTTT.

This clonotype was detected ten times or more. The rearrangement links TRBV4-2 to TRBJ2-1; D is possibly TRBD1 (6 bases). This CDR3 has 21 residues. Germline CDR1 reads LGHNA; CDR2 reads YNFKEQ. V was trimmed by 0 bases and J by 5 bases, leaving 29 bases between them. The CDR3 DNA reads as TGTGCCAGCAGCCAAGATAGGGGTGTGGTTAACAGGGCTAGGGTTCACAATGAGCAGTTCTTC. Residues: CASSQDRGVVNRARVHNEQFF.

The V gene is TRBV12-3 or TRBV12-4, the J gene TRBJ2-2, with TRBD1 as a possible D gene (7 bases). This CDR3 region has 15 residues. V was cut by 3 bases and J by 5 bases, with 13 bases left in between. The CDR3 sequence: CASSFGSGGTGELFF. In DNA form, the CDR3 reads TGTGCCAGCAGTTTTGGGTCAGGGGGGACCGGGGAGCTGTTTTTT.

This clonotype was recorded only once. A much bigger clone sits one base away, suggesting this may be a read error. The chain uses TRBV11-1 and TRBJ2-7; D may be TRBD1 (6 bases). The CDR3 covers 18 residues. Trimming pared 2 bases from V and 0 bases from J, leaving 20 bases between. CDR1 SGHAT and CDR2 FQDESV come from the germline V gene (reference sequence). The CDR3 DNA reads as TGTGCCAGCAGCTTAACCGGGACAAGGGACCTGAGCTCCTACGAGCAGTACTTC. Its protein product is CASSLTGTRDLSSYEQYF.

The chain carries TRBV5-1 and TRBJ1-3; D unresolved. Germline assignment: CDR1 SGHRS and CDR2 YFSETQ. Trimming stripped 0 bases from V and 0 bases from J, with 10 bases between. There are 16 residues in the CDR3. In DNA form, the CDR3 reads TGCGCCAGCAGCTTGGTGGACGTCTCCTCTGGAAACACCATATATTTT. It is translated as CASSLVDVSSGNTIYF. Full variable domain (rest looked up from reference TRBV5-1 and TRBJ1-3): KAGVTQTPRYLIKTRGQQVTLSCSPISGHRSVSWYQQTPGQGLQFLFEYFSETQRNKGNFPGRFSGRQFSNSRSEMNVSTLELGDSALYLCASSLVDVSSGNTIYFGEGSWLTVV.

This clonotype occurred many times. V gene TRBV20-1 combines with J gene TRBJ1-2, with D possibly matching TRBD1 (6 bases). V lost 5 bases to trimming and J lost 4 bases, with 14 bases between them. This CDR3 has 13 residues. Germline assignment: CDR1 DFQATT and CDR2 SNEGSKA (reference sequence). This CDR3 is CSAQKTGFYGYTF. The DNA for the CDR3 is TGCAGTGCTCAGAAAACAGGGTTCTATGGCTACACCTTC.

This clonotype was seen many times. The V gene is TRBV20-1, the J gene TRBJ1-5; D is undetermined. The germline V gene has CDR1 DFQATT and CDR2 SNEGSKA (reference sequence). The CDR3 totals 12 residues. Trimming removed 3 bases from V and 1 base from J, with 4 bases in between. DNA for the CDR3: TGCAGTGCTAGGTTCAGCAATCAGCCCCAGCATTTT. Translating it yields CSARFSNQPQHF.

The chain uses TRBV24-1 and TRBJ1-5; D remains unclear. The germline V gene has CDR1 KGHDR and CDR2 SFDVKD. This CDR3 spans 15 amino acids. Trimming pared 3 bases from V and 0 bases from J, leaving 8 bases between. CDR3 DNA sequence: TGTGCCACCAGTGATGGACCGTATAGCAATCAGCCCCAGCATTTT. This sequence encodes CATSDGPYSNQPQHF.

The sample holds many counts of this clonotype. This chain joins TRBV12-3 or TRBV12-4 and TRBJ1-5; TRBD1 matches at 8 bases. V lost 6 bases to trimming and J lost 6 bases; unmatched junction nucleotides: 4. This CDR3 has 13 residues. CDR3 protein: CASSRQGSQPQHF. In DNA form, the CDR3 reads TGTGCCAGCAGCCGACAGGGGTCTCAGCCCCAGCATTTT.